These T cell receptor beta chains were read from a single sample in a study of molecular identifiers for immune sequencing clone quantification. MiXCR, run by TCRdb on the PCR reads, gives a single entry per CDR3 protein. This sample has 38,000 or so distinct CDR3 sequences, with roughly 20% found just once. The sequenced material came from naive CD8+ T cells from blood, with Jurkat cell RNA spiked in. Receptors were obtained from a human donor in good health. Some libraries in this study had Jurkat cell RNA spiked in. CDR3s include the opening cysteine and the closing phenylalanine or tryptophan. A D gene is named only where the DNA matches it firmly. Where a row states a size, it is once, few, many or the class of an expanded clone; other rows omit it.

J | V | size | D | DNA | CDR3
TRBJ1-5 | TRBV10-2 | many | - | TGCGCCAGCAGGCCAGGGAGGGGGCAGCCCCAGCATTTT | CASRPGRGQPQHF
TRBJ2-1 | TRBV7-3 | many | - | TGTGCCAGCAGCGCCACCAATGAGCAGTTCTTC | CASSATNEQFF
TRBJ2-7 | TRBV7-9 | - | - | TGTGCCAGCAGCTTTGGGTCTAACACCCTAACCTACGAGCAGTACTTC | CASSFGSNTLTYEQYF
TRBJ2-7 | TRBV6-2/TRBV6-3 | many | - | TGTGCCAGCAGTTACGCCGGTTCCTACGAGCAGTACTTC | CASSYAGSYEQYF
TRBJ2-3 | TRBV7-9 | many | - | TGTGCCAGCAGCTACCACACAGATACGCAGTATTTT | CASSYHTDTQYF
TRBJ2-7 | TRBV5-5 | many | - | TGTGCCAGCAGCTTGGAGGGGCAGGACTTTTCCTACGAGCAGTACTTC | CASSLEGQDFSYEQYF
TRBJ1-6 | TRBV27 | many | - | TGTGCCAGCAGTTTATCGAGTGGCTCACCCCTCCACTTT | CASSLSSGSPLHF
TRBJ2-5 | TRBV7-8 | many | - | TGTGCCAGCAGCTTAGGCCGGGCAGGGCAGGAGACCCAGTACTTC | CASSLGRAGQETQYF
TRBJ2-7 | TRBV12-3/TRBV12-4 | many | TRBD2 | TGTGCCAGCAGGTCGACTAGCGGGAGGTACGAGCAGTACTTC | CASRSTSGRYEQYF
TRBJ2-5 | TRBV27 | many | - | TGTGCCTGCTGGAATGGAGAGACCCAGTACTTC | CACWNGETQYF
TRBJ2-7 | TRBV5-1 | many | - | TGCGCCAGCAGCCCCCGTAAGGGACTCCGCGATTTAGAGCAGTACTTC | CASSPRKGLRDLEQYF
TRBJ1-5 | TRBV28 | - | - | TGTGCCAGCATCCCACAGGGTTCAAATCAGCCCCAGCATTTT | CASIPQGSNQPQHF
TRBJ2-3 | TRBV7-9 | many | - | TGTGCCAGCAGCTTTAGATCCATTGCAGATACGCAGTATTTT | CASSFRSIADTQYF
TRBJ2-1 | TRBV11-2 | many | - | TGTGCCAGCAGACTTGAACGACAGGCCCCCGCCTACAATGAGCAGTTCTTC | CASRLERQAPAYNEQFF
TRBJ2-7 | TRBV27 | - | - | TGTGCCAGCAGTCCCAGGAGGGCCCACGAGCAGTACTTC | CASSPRRAHEQYF
TRBJ2-3 | TRBV15 | many | - | TGTGCCACCAGAGGGGTTAGCACAGATACGCAGTATTTT | CATRGVSTDTQYF
TRBJ2-5 | TRBV14 | many | - | TGTGCCAGCAGCCGTTGGGGTGGAGAGACCCAGTACTTC | CASSRWGGETQYF
TRBJ2-7 | TRBV13 | many | TRBD1 | TGTGCCAGCAGCTCTCGGGACAGGGCCTCCTTCGCGCAGTACTTC | CASSSRDRASFAQYF
TRBJ2-7 | TRBV4-3 | many | TRBD1 | TGCGCCAGCAGCTCCGACAGGGGGTTCTTCTACGAGCAGTACTTC | CASSSDRGFFYEQYF
TRBJ2-7 | TRBV28 | few | - | TGTGCCAGCAGTTTAATCTCCTCTCCCTACGAGCAGTACTTC | CASSLISSPYEQYF
TRBJ2-2 | TRBV12-3/TRBV12-4 | - | - | TGTGCCAGCAGTTTAGAGGAGAACACCGGGGAGCTGTTTTTT | CASSLEENTGELFF
TRBJ2-7 | TRBV9 | many | TRBD2 | TGTGCCAGCAGCGCTACATTGACTAGCGGGAGTAGAGAGCAGTACTTC | CASSATLTSGSREQYF
TRBJ2-7 | TRBV9 | few | - | TGTGCCAGCAGCGCTCGGACGGAGTCCTACGAGCAGTACTTC | CASSARTESYEQYF
TRBJ2-3 | TRBV12-3/TRBV12-4 | many | TRBD2 | TGTGCCAGCTACTCAACTGGCGGGAGTACAGATACGCAGTATTTT | CASYSTGGSTDTQYF
TRBJ2-1 | TRBV13 | - | TRBD1 | TGTGCCAGCAGCTTAATGGACAGGGTTAATGAGCAGTTCTTC | CASSLMDRVNEQFF
TRBJ1-6 | TRBV3-1 | many | TRBD1 | TGTGCCAGCAGCCAAGACGAGGGACAGTATAATTCACCCCTCCACTTT | CASSQDEGQYNSPLHF
TRBJ2-3 | TRBV12-3/TRBV12-4 | many | - | TGTGCCAGCAGTTTTCAGGGAGGCGGCGACACAGATACGCAGTATTTT | CASSFQGGGDTDTQYF
TRBJ2-1 | TRBV20-1 | many | - | TGCAGTGCTAGAGAGCTCGCTAGCTACAATGAGCAGTTCTTC | CSARELASYNEQFF
TRBJ2-4 | TRBV4-3 | - | TRBD1 | TGCGCCAGCAGCCAAAAACAGGGGGGAGCCAAAAACATTCAGTACTTC | CASSQKQGGAKNIQYF